This passage covers 27 T cell receptor beta chains from one sample sequenced in a study of cytomegalovirus exposure and HLA in healthy donors. Both 60 Vbeta primers and 13 Jbeta primers went into the PCR. Clones were read by immunoSEQ multiplex PCR, and TCRdb kept only the in-frame ones, dropping some. In the table there are roughly 110,000 clones, over 60% of which are singletons. Sequencing was carried out using PBMCs. These receptors were collected from a woman in her forties or fifties in good health and CMV-seropositive.

Notes on this clone: Additional DNA sequences in this sample encode the identical CDR3. The chain's CDR3 is CASSLGQGNEKLFF. The CDR3, as DNA: TGCGCCAGCAGCTTGGGACAGGGGAATGAAAAACTGTTTTTT. The V gene is TRBV5-1, the J gene TRBJ1-4, with TRBD1 identical over 8 bases. Germline CDR1 is SGHRS and CDR2 is YFSETQ. CDR3 length: 14 amino acids. The J segment lost 5 bases and the V segment lost 0 bases, leaving 0 bases of the junction unmatched.

The DNA of the CDR3 is TGTGCCAGCAGCGTATCAGGGGGCATCTCTGGAAACACCATATATTTT. Protein product: CASSVSGGISGNTIYF. This sequence joins TRBV9 and TRBJ1-3; 8 bases match TRBD1. The germline V gene encodes CDR1 SGDLS and CDR2 YYNGEE. CDR3 length equals 16 residues. V was clipped by 1 base and J by 0 bases; unmatched bases: 3.

The chain joins TRBV7-3 to TRBJ2-1, with 11 bases identical to TRBD2. Unmatched junction bases numbered 5, after V lost 5 bases and J lost 5 bases. In germline, CDR1 is SGHTA, CDR2 FQGTGA. The CDR3 is made up of 15 amino acids. Here the CDR3 reads CASSHTSGGNNEQFF. The CDR3, as DNA: TGTGCCAGCAGCCATACTAGCGGGGGCAACAATGAGCAGTTCTTC.

The chain couples TRBV6-1 to TRBJ2-5; 8 bases map to TRBD1. From germline, CDR1 is MNHNS and CDR2 SASEGT. The CDR3 totals 14 residues. V gave up 7 bases and J gave up 4 bases; unmatched junction bases: 8. Here the CDR3 reads CASTPGQGIETQYF. The CDR3 DNA follows: TGTGCCAGCACCCCTGGACAGGGAATAGAGACCCAGTACTTC.

V usage is TRBV27 and J usage is TRBJ2-3; 9 bases align to TRBD1. With 2 bases clipped from V and 4 bases from J, the junction kept 4 bases outside the gene matches. Germline CDR1 reads MNHEY; CDR2 reads SMNVEV (reference sequence). This CDR3 is 15 amino acids long. The CDR3 sequence is CASSLGTGTPDTQYF. The CDR3 coding sequence is TGTGCCAGCAGTTTAGGGACAGGGACCCCAGATACGCAGTATTTT.

V usage is TRBV7-8 and J usage is TRBJ1-6; D not resolved. The germline V gene has CDR1 SGHVS and CDR2 FQNEAQ. The V gene lost 1 base and the J gene lost 9 bases, with 19 bases spanning the gap. The CDR3 is made up of 17 amino acids. In nucleotides, the CDR3 is TGTGCCAGCAGCTTAGGGGTGGAGGGTGTACCCAGTTCACCCCTCCACTTT. The encoded protein is CASSLGVEGVPSSPLHF.

V is TRBV7-3 and J is TRBJ1-4; the D is unclear. Trimming took 3 bases from V and 3 from J, leaving 14 bases between them. This CDR3 contains 16 residues. Germline lookup yields CDR1 SGHTA and CDR2 FQGTGA. The CDR3 region is CASSFSGKEANEKLFF. DNA of the CDR3: TGTGCCAGCAGCTTTTCCGGGAAGGAGGCTAATGAAAAACTGTTTTTT.

V and J are TRBV4-2 and TRBJ1-5; D is undetermined. The CDR3 has 15 residues. V was shortened by 1 base and J by 2 bases, with 9 bases between the two germline ends. Germline V gene data show CDR1 as LGHNA and CDR2 as YNFKEQ. CDR3 residues: CASSQAPSGNQPQHF. For the CDR3, the DNA is TGTGCCAGCAGCCAAGCCCCAAGCGGCAATCAGCCCCAGCATTTT.

This sequence joins TRBV2 and TRBJ1-2; the match to TRBD1 covers 8 bases. V lost 8 bases, J lost 4 bases, and 12 bases stayed unmatched. Per germline, CDR1 SNHLY and CDR2 FYNNEI. There are 15 residues in the CDR3. The CDR3 DNA is TGTGCCAGCCTGAGATTAGGACAGGGCATCTATGGCTACACCTTC. Protein: CASLRLGQGIYGYTF.

This clone has only one observation. The chain has TRBV5-1 and TRBJ2-5; D may be TRBD1 (5 bases). V was pared by 0 bases and J by 3 bases, with 15 bases between. Germline loops: CDR1 SGHRS, CDR2 YFSETQ. The CDR3 contains 16 residues. CDR3 sequence (DNA): TGCGCCAGCAGCTTGGGGGGCCTGGGGCAAGAAGAGACCCAGTACTTC. Its translation: CASSLGGLGQEETQYF.

This rearrangement joins TRBV10-3 to TRBJ1-1, with TRBD1 matching over 7 bases. J gave up 3 bases and V 4 bases, and 8 bases lay outside the gene matches. The germline CDR1 and CDR2 sequences are ENHRY and SYGVKD. This CDR3 spans 15 amino acids. The CDR3 protein is CAISAVRGIDTEAFF. CDR3 nucleotide sequence: TGTGCCATCAGTGCTGTCAGGGGGATAGACACTGAAGCTTTCTTT.

This rearrangement joins TRBV7-2 to TRBJ1-1, with D uncertain. Trimming removed 1 base from V and 1 base from J, with 7 bases in between. This CDR3 has 14 residues. Germline values: CDR1 SGHTA, CDR2 FQGNSA. CDR3 bases: TGTGCCAGCAGCTTAGGTACAGCGAACACTGAAGCTTTCTTT. Residues: CASSLGTANTEAFF.

The chain carries TRBV21-1 and TRBJ1-1; the D call of TRBD1 is as the table states it, not checked on the DNA. TRBV21-1 counts as a pseudogene. This CDR3 comprises 14 residues. The DNA for the CDR3 is TGTGCCAGCAGCAAAGACAGGTTCTACACTGAAGCTTTCTTT. Its protein product is CASSKDRFYTEAFF.

V gene TRBV7-9 combines with J gene TRBJ2-1; maybe TRBD2 (5 bases). The germline V and J ends were trimmed by 7 bases and 8 bases, with 21 bases remaining between them. The CDR3 consists of 15 residues. Germline CDR1 and CDR2: SEHNR and FQNEAQ (reference sequence). The CDR3 DNA reads TGTGCCAGCAACCTAATGGGGAGTAGGGTAGATGAGCAGTTCTTC. Encoded protein: CASNLMGSRVDEQFF.

J is TRBJ1-1 and V is TRBV5-1; the D is unclear. In germline, CDR1 is SGHRS, CDR2 YFSETQ. Trimming shortened V by 5 bases and J by 8 bases, and 13 bases separated the two germline ends. The CDR3 spans 12 residues. CDR3 loop: CASRSLGEEAFF. In DNA, the CDR3 is TGCGCCAGCAGGAGTCTTGGAGAAGAAGCTTTCTTT.

The chain carries TRBV18 and TRBJ1-6; the D is unclear. Trimming took 3 bases from V and 6 from J, leaving 18 bases between them. The CDR3 runs 17 residues. The germline gives CDR1 KGHSH, CDR2 LQKENI. The CDR3 loop is CASSPFPILGGNSPLHF. The CDR3, as DNA: TGTGCCAGCTCACCCTTTCCGATTCTGGGAGGTAATTCACCCCTCCACTTT. Full variable domain (missing parts from reference TRBV18 and TRBJ1-6): NAGVMQNPRHLVRRRGQEARLRCSPMKGHSHVYWYRQLPEEGLKFMVYLQKENIIDESGMPKERFSAEFPKEGPSILRIQQVVRGDSAAYFCASSPFPILGGNSPLHFGNGTRLTVT.

The rearrangement joins TRBV11-2 to TRBJ1-1; D perhaps matches TRBD1 (6 bases). The CDR3 sequence is 12 residues long. Germline-derived CDR1 and CDR2 are SGHAT and FQNNGV. The germline V and J ends were trimmed by 7 bases and 7 bases, with 13 bases remaining between them. CDR3 in amino acids: CASTRGGVEAFF. The CDR3 DNA reads as TGTGCCAGCACCCGAGGGGGGGTTGAAGCTTTCTTT.

This clone was seen a handful of times. This chain joins TRBV5-4 and TRBJ1-2, with D perhaps matching TRBD1 (5 bases). Per the germline V gene, CDR1 is SGHNT and CDR2 is YYREEE (reference sequence). There are 15 residues in the CDR3. V was clipped by 3 bases and J by 2 bases, with 14 bases between them. The CDR3 nucleotides are TGTGCCAGCAGCTCGGAGGGACGGCCCAACTATGGCTACACCTTC. It specifies CASSSEGRPNYGYTF.

The chain has TRBV9 and TRBJ1-6, with 8 bases fitting TRBD1. V gave up 0 bases and J gave up 5 bases; unmatched junction bases: 10. The CDR3 contains 18 residues. Germline assignment: CDR1 SGDLS and CDR2 YYNGEE. CDR3 protein: CASSVDTADRGDNSPLHF. CDR3 coding DNA: TGTGCCAGCAGCGTAGATACAGCCGACAGGGGAGATAATTCACCCCTCCACTTT.

The genes are TRBV27 and TRBJ2-1; the match to TRBD1 covers 7 bases. V was pared by 4 bases and J by 4 bases, with 1 base of the junction left unmatched. The germline V gene has CDR1 MNHEY and CDR2 SMNVEV (reference sequence). The CDR3 spans 13 residues. CDR3 sequence (DNA): TGTGCCAGCAGTTCACAGGGGTACAATGAGCAGTTCTTC. Translation gives CASSSQGYNEQFF.

This chain connects TRBV4-3 to TRBJ1-1; TRBD1 agrees at 9 bases. The ends lost 1 base at V and 10 bases at J; junction bases unmatched: 7. Looked up from germline, CDR1 is LGHNA and CDR2 is YSLEER. The CDR3 is made up of 14 amino acids. The CDR3: CASSQVTDRGVAFF. The CDR3 nucleotides read TGCGCCAGCAGCCAAGTAACGGACAGGGGTGTAGCTTTCTTT.

The gene calls are TRBV10-3 and TRBJ1-5; TRBD1 is a possible D gene (5 bases). Deletions cut 10 bases from V and 1 base from J, with 8 bases between. Per the germline V gene, CDR1 is ENHRY and CDR2 is SYGVKD. The length of the CDR3 is 12 residues. DNA for the CDR3: TGTGCCACACGGGGGAGCAATCAGCCCCAGCATTTT. This translates into CATRGSNQPQHF.

The gene calls are TRBV6-5 and TRBJ2-3, with 8 bases identical to TRBD2. J lost 2 bases, V lost 6 bases, and 7 bases had no gene match. This CDR3 is built from 15 residues. The germline V gene has CDR1 MNHEY and CDR2 SVGAGI. The DNA of the CDR3 is TGTGCCAGCAGCCGAATAGCGGGGTCCACAGATACGCAGTATTTT. This encodes CASSRIAGSTDTQYF.

Note on this clone: Because the CDR3's place on the DNA is in doubt, the DNA is left out and the CDR3 is given as listed by TCRdb. V and J are TRBV21-1 and TRBJ2-1; TRBD2 is the table's D call and was not checked against the DNA. TRBV21-1 is deemed a pseudogene. The CDR3 is 20 residues long, counting both termini. CDR3 amino acids: CASSKVGPGTTRRRWNEQFF.

V gene TRBV27 combines with J gene TRBJ2-7; TRBD2 aligns across 10 bases. Germline CDR1 reads MNHEY; CDR2 reads SMNVEV (reference sequence). CDR3 length: 16 amino acids. Trimming cost V 6 bases and J 2 bases; bases outside gene matches: 10. CDR3: CASSQPSGGFAYEQYF. As DNA, the CDR3 is TGTGCCAGCAGCCAACCTAGCGGGGGCTTCGCCTACGAGCAGTACTTC.

The CDR3 DNA is TGTGCCAGCTCAGCTATGAACAATGAGCAGTTCTTC. This translates into CASSAMNNEQFF. The V call is TRBV18, the J call TRBJ2-1; unclear D gene. Trimming shortened V by 5 bases and J by 5 bases, and 7 bases separated the two germline ends. Germline lookup yields CDR1 KGHSH and CDR2 LQKENI. This CDR3 spans 12 amino acids.

This clone was found a few times. The genes are TRBV27 and TRBJ2-1; perhaps TRBD2 as D (6 bases). CDR3 size: 17 residues. V was pared by 5 bases and J by 3 bases, with 20 bases between. CDR1 is MNHEY, CDR2 SMNVEV, per germline (reference sequence). The CDR3 sequence: CASSPSLGRGNYNEQFF. The CDR3, as DNA: TGTGCCAGCAGTCCATCTCTGGGGCGGGGCAACTACAATGAGCAGTTCTTC.